This record concerns one T cell receptor (beta chain) sequence. Its antigen is not yet known. No per-base quality is available; no much larger clone lies one base away. The germline V gene (reference sequence) specifies SGHAT as CDR1 and FQDESV as CDR2. V is trimmed back by 1 base and J by 4 bases, and the junction contains 0 bases that no gene match accounts for. The CDR3 contains 14 residues, cysteine and phenylalanine counted. Only the CDR3 portion is preserved as DNA: 42 bases, with reading frame beginning at the first base. These data originate in a study of T cell responses to AZD1222 COVID-19 vaccine (dated by TCRdb to the early 2020s). About the full investigation: A total of approximately 230 trial participants underwent TCR sequencing, of whom some 210 received two doses of AZD1222 and around 26 received two doses of the MenACWY control vaccine. Trial participants were enrolled into age subgroups of 18-55, 56-69 and 70-plus years, which contained about 160, 30 and 59 TCR-sequenced participants, respectively.

The CDR3 regions of human TCRbeta chains were subjected to immunosequencing. In the authors' own workflow: Repertoire TCRs were checked for matches against a reference library of SARS-CoV-2-specific TCRs that had been generated using the MIRA antigen-specificity platform. Breadth was defined as the fraction of unique TCRs that were SARS-CoV-2-associated, and depth was defined as the fraction of total T cells that were SARS-CoV-2-associated. Each spike-specific TCR was assigned to its reactive spike region and to a CD4 or CD8 class using the MIRA data. Log10-transformed breadth and depth values were compared by one-way ANOVA with Sidak's multiple comparisons tests. The source is immuneACCESS, and TCRdb retained only in-frame sequences with V and J called. Part of the clones is not carried over; for the studies checked, unresolved V genes explain less than half of this, and the remainder is unexplained. V and J calls and clone size are given by that table; D and trimming were obtained from the DNA. The sample table lists 70,000 to 95,000 clones, 85% to 90% of them with a count of one. The top ten constitute 2.8% of the sample.

The time point label corresponds to: baseline before first vaccination. The intended sense of this specimen's treatment or condition label: meningococcal conjugate vaccine given as trial control. The vaccinee samples were drawn from two UK trials, COV001 and COV002, one of which was a single-blind randomized controlled phase 2/3 trial testing AZD1222 (ChAdOx1 nCoV-19) in healthy adults. For TCRbeta chain sequencing, PBMC samples were collected from trial participants at day 0 and at day 28 after the second dose. Points the paper makes about the study in general: Epitopes outside the regions mutated in the B.1.351 and B.1.1.7 variants were reportedly recognized by nearly half of the unique spike-specific TCRs. The whole spike protein was spanned by vaccine-associated CD4 TCRs, and dominant responses were seen in regions 160-218 and 743-854. Conclusions about previously exposed vaccinees are limited, since just five or six AZD1222 recipients were seropositive for SARS-CoV-2 at baseline. Because no day 14 peak-response samples were available, repertoires were characterized only after the peak T cell response. The 56-69-year group was small, and its depth increase did not reach significance, likely because of low power. After two AZD1222 doses, spike-specific TCR breadth and depth were significantly higher than at day 0 and than in MenACWY recipients. Most participants were white British and females outnumbered males, and the authors suggested that clonal diversity may have been underestimated.

The TCR was taken from an adult in good health. The material was peripheral blood, obtained on day 0 of MenACWY control vaccination. The V and J genes are TRBV11-1 and TRBJ2-7, with 11 central nucleotides matching TRBD2. In nucleotide form, the sequence is TGTGCCAGCAGCTTAGGACTAGCGGGGTACGAGCAGTACTTC. Protein translation: CASSLGLAGYEQYF.